Below are 21 T cell receptor beta chains sequenced from a single sample in a study of cytomegalovirus exposure and HLA in healthy donors. PCR amplification relied on 60 Vbeta primers (plus 13 Jbeta primers). Sequencing used immunoSEQ multiplex PCR; TCRdb keeps in-frame clones, though not all of them. Found here are around 150,000 clones, 84% of them singletons; the top ten hold roughly 1.9%. Input material: PBMCs. The origin of the receptors is a man aged 18 to 30 in good health and CMV-seronegative.

The genes are TRBV28 and TRBJ1-2, with D perhaps TRBD1 (5 bases). The V end lost 1 base, the J end lost 4 bases, and 19 bases lay between the germline ends. This CDR3 is 17 amino acids long. Germline CDR1 and CDR2: MDHEN and SYDVKM. The CDR3 region is CASSLSAGGDSRYGYTF. The CDR3 DNA reads TGTGCCAGCAGTTTATCAGCCGGGGGGGACTCCCGCTATGGCTACACCTTC.

The rearrangement links TRBV5-1 to TRBJ2-3; D is perhaps TRBD1 (6 bases). CDR1 is SGHRS, CDR2 YFSETQ, per germline. Trimming left V 5 bases short and J 4 bases short, with 14 bases between. CDR3 size: 14 residues. The CDR3 loop reads CASSGQPSADTQYF. Here the CDR3 DNA reads TGCGCCAGCAGTGGACAGCCCAGCGCAGATACGCAGTATTTT.

The genes are TRBV7-9 and TRBJ1-2; no clear D gene. CDR1 SEHNR and CDR2 FQNEAQ come from the germline V gene (reference sequence). The V end lost 1 base, the J end lost 8 bases, and 8 bases lay between the germline ends. CDR3 size: 12 residues. The CDR3 bases are TGTGCCAGCAGCTTAGGTAGTAGCGGCTACACCTTC. Protein sequence: CASSLGSSGYTF.

V is TRBV5-6 and J is TRBJ2-3; 15 bases are a match to TRBD2. The CDR3 spans 17 residues. V was clipped by 4 bases and J by 3 bases; unmatched bases: 6. Germline loops: CDR1 SGHDT, CDR2 YYEEEE. The CDR3 nucleotides are TGTGCCAGCAGCCCGGGGACTAGCGGGAGGAAAACAGATACGCAGTATTTT. Residues: CASSPGTSGRKTDTQYF. Full variable domain (missing parts from reference TRBV5-6 and TRBJ2-3): DAGVTQSPTHLIKTRGQQVTLRCSPKSGHDTVSWYQQALGQGPQFIFQYYEEEERQRGNFPDRFSGHQFPNYSSELNVNALLLGDSALYLCASSPGTSGRKTDTQYFGPGTRLTVL.

The gene calls are TRBV30 and TRBJ2-1, with TRBD2 identical over 12 bases. After removal of 2 bases from V and 7 bases from J, the junction contained 21 bases not matched to a gene. Germline V lookup: CDR1 GTSNPN, CDR2 SVGIG (reference sequence). This CDR3 is built from 20 residues. CDR3 DNA sequence: TGTGCCTGGAGTACGGATACAGGGCTTGGCCTAGCGGGGGGGTGGAATGAGCAGTTCTTC. Translation: CAWSTDTGLGLAGGWNEQFF.

The V call is TRBV9, the J call TRBJ1-1, with TRBD1 matching over 7 bases. This CDR3 is 14 amino acids long. Germline CDR1 is SGDLS and CDR2 is YYNGEE. The V and J ends lost 3 bases and 8 bases, in that order; junction bases with no gene match: 10. The CDR3 DNA follows: TGTGCCAGCAGCGCCCAGGGGGGAACAGGGGAAGCTTTCTTT. Protein product: CASSAQGGTGEAFF.

V usage is TRBV4-1 and J usage is TRBJ2-1; a weak D match, TRBD1 (6 bases). CDR3 length: 13 residues. Germline-derived CDR1 and CDR2 are MGHRA and YSYEKL. The V end was cut by 4 bases, the J end by 4 bases, with 8 bases between. The CDR3 region has the DNA TGCGCCAGCAGCCCAGGGGTGTACAATGAGCAGTTCTTC. Amino acid sequence: CASSPGVYNEQFF.

This chain links TRBV28 with TRBJ1-4; 9 bases are a match to TRBD1. Looked up from germline, CDR1 is MDHEN and CDR2 is SYDVKM. Germline trimming cut 3 bases from V and 8 bases from J; bases unmatched to any gene: 7. The CDR3 contains 15 residues. CDR3 DNA: TGTGCCAGCAGTTTGTTGGGGGGACAGGGCGAAAAACTGTTTTTT. Amino acid sequence: CASSLLGGQGEKLFF. The whole variable domain, remainder taken from reference TRBV28 and TRBJ1-4, is DVKVTQSSRYLVKRTGEKVFLECVQDMDHENMFWYRQDPGLGLRLIYFSYDVKMKEKGDIPEGYSVSREKKERFSLILESASTNQTSMYLCASSLLGGQGEKLFFGSGTQLSVL.

The chain uses TRBV28 and TRBJ1-1, with 7 nucleotides matching TRBD1. V shed 2 bases and J 5 bases; nucleotides not matched to a gene: 5. The CDR3 spans 14 residues. CDR1 is MDHEN, CDR2 SYDVKM, per germline. The CDR3 DNA follows: TGTGCCAGCAGTTTAATCAGGGGGAGTACTGAAGCTTTCTTT. Translation gives CASSLIRGSTEAFF.

This chain links TRBV5-1 with TRBJ1-5, with unresolved D. This CDR3 is built from 13 residues. Germline CDR1 is SGHRS and CDR2 is YFSETQ. The V end was cut by 4 bases, the J end by 4 bases, with 9 bases between. CDR3 sequence (DNA): TGCGCCAGCAGCGAGGGAGCGAATCAGCCCCAGCATTTT. This codes for CASSEGANQPQHF. Together with reference TRBV5-1 and TRBJ1-5, the CDR3 gives the full variable domain: KAGVTQTPRYLIKTRGQQVTLSCSPISGHRSVSWYQQTPGQGLQFLFEYFSETQRNKGNFPGRFSGRQFSNSRSEMNVSTLELGDSALYLCASSEGANQPQHFGDGTRLSIL.

The chain joins TRBV19 to TRBJ2-2; TRBD1 aligns across 7 bases. V gave up 5 bases and J gave up 4 bases; unmatched junction bases: 4. Germline CDR1 LNHDA, CDR2 SQIVND (reference sequence). The CDR3 sequence is 14 residues long. The CDR3 region has the DNA TGTGCCAGTAGTGGCCCAGGGGGCACCGGGGAGCTGTTTTTT. This translates into CASSGPGGTGELFF.

Only one count was recorded for this clone. The rearrangement links TRBV27 to TRBJ2-5, with D perhaps matching TRBD2 (6 bases). The CDR3 length is 14 residues. V lost 3 bases to trimming and J lost 1 base, with 9 bases between them. CDR1 is MNHEY, CDR2 SMNVEV, per germline (reference sequence). The CDR3 DNA reads as TGTGCCAGCAGTTTGAGGGACTCCCAAGAGACCCAGTACTTC. Translating gives CASSLRDSQETQYF.

The V and J genes are TRBV28 and TRBJ1-2; 8 nucleotides agree with TRBD1. Trimming took 6 bases from V and 0 from J; bases not matched to a gene: 6. Germline lookup yields CDR1 MDHEN and CDR2 SYDVKM. The CDR3 sequence is 15 residues long. Here the CDR3 DNA reads TGTGCCAGCAGACCAGGGGGCACTGCTAACTATGGCTACACCTTC. Amino acids: CASRPGGTANYGYTF.

This clone was seen just once. The chain joins TRBV11-3 to TRBJ2-5; 7 positions agree with TRBD1. The CDR3 length is 15 residues. CDR1 is SGHNT, CDR2 YENEEA, per germline. J was trimmed by 1 base and V by 1 base; bases with no gene match: 3. CDR3 loop: CASSLGAGGQETQYF. The CDR3 nucleotides are TGTGCCAGCAGCTTAGGGGCAGGGGGCCAAGAGACCCAGTACTTC.

This chain links TRBV6-5 with TRBJ2-7, with D perhaps matching TRBD2 (5 bases). Looked up from germline, CDR1 is MNHEY and CDR2 is SVGAGI. This CDR3 has 15 amino acids. V was pared by 0 bases and J by 5 bases, with 14 bases between. The CDR3 is CASSYSGGPGNEQYF. DNA for the CDR3: TGTGCCAGCAGTTACTCTGGAGGTCCCGGGAACGAGCAGTACTTC.

The chain uses TRBV25-1 and TRBJ1-1, with a weak D call TRBD1 (6 bases). CDR1 and CDR2 from the germline V gene are MGHDK and SYGVNS. Trimming took off 2 bases at V and 5 bases at J, with 9 bases between the two ends. The CDR3 loop spans 13 amino acids. In DNA, the CDR3 is TGTGCCAGCAGTGAACAGAGGGGGACTGAAGCTTTCTTT. This translates into CASSEQRGTEAFF.

The chain joins TRBV16 to TRBJ2-7, with TRBD2 matching over 8 bases. Germline values: CDR1 KGHSY, CDR2 FQNENV. This CDR3 has 14 amino acids. The J segment lost 2 bases and the V segment lost 4 bases, leaving 4 bases of the junction unmatched. The CDR3 DNA follows: TGTGCCAGCAGCCCCGGGACTAGTCCCTACGAGCAGTACTTC. It yields the protein CASSPGTSPYEQYF.

The chain joins TRBV5-6 to TRBJ1-6; unclear D gene. The V gene lost 7 bases and the J gene lost 1 base, with 15 bases spanning the gap. CDR1 and CDR2 (germline): SGHDT, YYEEEE. The CDR3 is made up of 16 amino acids. The CDR3 DNA reads TGTGCCAGCCCGCTTATCCAGCGGTCCTATAATTCACCCCTCCACTTT. Protein sequence: CASPLIQRSYNSPLHF.

The chain has TRBV7-9 and TRBJ1-5; D may be TRBD1 (5 bases). Trimming removed 4 bases from V and 6 bases from J, with 13 bases in between. The germline V gene encodes CDR1 SEHNR and CDR2 FQNEAQ (reference sequence). CDR3 size: 14 residues. In DNA form, the CDR3 reads TGTGCCAGCAGCTCCCAGGGCGGTACTCAGCCCCAGCATTTT. It yields the protein CASSSQGGTQPQHF. The entire variable domain, with the rest obtained from reference TRBV7-9 and TRBJ1-5, is as follows: DTGVSQNPRHKITKRGQNVTFRCDPISEHNRLYWYRQTLGQGPEFLTYFQNEAQLEKSRLLSDRFSAERPKGSFSTLEIQRTEQGDSAMYLCASSSQGGTQPQHFGDGTRLSIL.

The genes are TRBV30 and TRBJ2-7; 7 nucleotides agree with TRBD1. Germline V gene sequence: CDR1 GTSNPN, CDR2 SVGIG (reference sequence). After removal of 4 bases from V and 5 bases from J, the junction contained 11 bases not matched to a gene. The CDR3 loop spans 14 amino acids. The CDR3 coding sequence is TGTGCCTGGATCCTTAAACACAGGGGCAACGAGCAGTACTTC. Protein product: CAWILKHRGNEQYF.

The gene calls are TRBV7-9 and TRBJ2-7, with D possibly TRBD1 on 6 matching bases. The V and J ends lost 5 bases and 0 bases respectively, with 17 bases between them. CDR3 size: 16 residues. Germline values: CDR1 SEHNR, CDR2 FQNEAQ (reference sequence). The CDR3 bases are TGTGCCAGCAGCCCCGTAACAGGGTTAGGCTCCTACGAGCAGTACTTC. Residues: CASSPVTGLGSYEQYF.